This T cell receptor beta chain was profiled in a study of technical replicates of blood from several donors (dated by TCRdb to about 2017). A note on this clone: Its antigen remains unidentified. No base qualities exist here, and no much larger clone lies one base off it.

The receptor library was made with the immunoSEQ multiplex PCR assay. As stored in TCRdb, this immuneACCESS dataset retains in-frame rearrangements with V and J assigned. A fraction of the clones does not appear; measured against another copy, unresolved V genes explain less than half of the discrepancy, and the remainder lacks a known reason. The sample table shows 65,000 to 75,000 clones, and 70% to 90% are seen once. The leading ten clones occupy roughly 5.1% of the sample. The CDR3 goes from the cysteine to the phenylalanine over 16 residues. The retained sequence is limited to the CDR3, 48 bases, with the frame set at the first base. The trim is 3 bases for V and 0 bases for J, with a gap of 15 bases between the germline ends. Sequences SGHRS (CDR1) and YFSETQ (CDR2) are obtained from the germline V gene.

The chain was built from TRBV5-1 and TRBJ1-1; TRBD1 could be the D gene, as 6 bases match. Sequencing was performed on PBMCs. This clonotype originated in a human donor in good health. Some clones in this sample may be carry-over from other donors' samples. The bases read TGCGCCAGCAGCTCGGGCGGGGGGCTTATGAACACTGAAGCTTTCTTT. It translates as CASSSGGGLMNTEAFF.